This entry lists 24 T cell receptor beta chains sequenced from one sample in a study of sequential checkpoint blockade in melanoma. Treatment indicated: randomized to nivolumab then ipilimumab (arm A) or the reverse (arm B). Profiled with immunoSEQ multiplex PCR; TCRdb holds only in-frame clones, not every one. The sample carries roughly 1,500 clones, about a fifth recorded once. Source: tumor tissue (inferred from file names), taken from a patient given nivolumab and ipilimumab in sequence. The receptors come from a human donor with melanoma.

Sample share makes this clone large (0.1 to 1%). This rearrangement joins TRBV6-8 to TRBJ2-2, with D unclear. Germline V gene sequence: CDR1 MNHGY, CDR2 SAAAGT. V was clipped by 2 bases and J by 3 bases, with 19 bases between them. The CDR3 contains 18 residues. CDR3 sequence reads: CASSYLRVVGGDTGELFF. CDR3 DNA sequence: TGTGCCAGCAGTTACCTCCGGGTGGTAGGCGGAGACACCGGGGAGCTGTTTTTT.

Judged by abundance, this clone is medium-sized (0.01 to 0.1%). The chain employs TRBV11-3 and TRBJ1-1; D is ambiguous. Germline CDR1 SGHNT, CDR2 YENEEA. CDR3 length: 14 residues. The V end lost 5 bases, the J end lost 1 base, and 11 bases lay between the germline ends. CDR3 sequence: CASSHRAPNTEAFF. CDR3 sequence (DNA): TGTGCCAGCAGCCACCGGGCTCCGAACACTGAAGCTTTCTTT.

This chain uses TRBV11-3 with TRBJ1-3; D not certain. Between the trimmed V and J ends, which lost 4 bases and 0 bases, there was a span of 16 bases. This CDR3 is 17 amino acids long. Germline CDR1 and CDR2: SGHNT and YENEEA. The CDR3 loop reads CASSSIWTESSGNTIYF. As DNA, the CDR3 is TGTGCCAGCAGCTCGATATGGACGGAGTCCTCTGGAAACACCATATATTTT.

There are a few counts of this clone. This rearrangement joins TRBV6-8 to TRBJ1-5; D is uncertain. Germline V gene lookup returns CDR1 MNHGY and CDR2 SAAAGT. Trimming stripped 6 bases from V and 7 bases from J, with 19 bases between. The CDR3 spans 15 residues. The CDR3 DNA reads as TGTGCCAGCAGCCCAGAGGTCGGGTCCGGGCAGCCCCAGCATTTT. Encoded protein: CASSPEVGSGQPQHF.

This clone is judged large. Here the CDR3 reads CASSTQDLAGEQFF. The CDR3, as DNA: TGTGCCAGCAGCACGCAGGATCTAGCAGGTGAGCAGTTCTTC. The rearrangement links TRBV9 to TRBJ2-1, with D perhaps matching TRBD2 (5 bases). Trimming took 4 bases from V and 9 from J, leaving 17 bases between them. This CDR3 has 14 residues. The germline CDR1 and CDR2 sequences are SGDLS and YYNGEE.

This clone has only a few counts. This chain links TRBV9 with TRBJ2-6; D is undetermined. The CDR3 spans 14 residues. V lost 4 bases and J 2 bases, leaving 7 bases between the germline ends. Germline CDR1 SGDLS, CDR2 YYNGEE. The CDR3 DNA sequence: TGTGCCAGCAGCTTGGGTGCTGGGGCCAACGTCCTGACTTTC. Its protein is CASSLGAGANVLTF.

This clone was counted between two and nine times. J is TRBJ2-7 and V is TRBV18; 9 positions agree with TRBD2. The CDR3 has 15 residues. V gave up 3 bases and J gave up 4 bases; unmatched junction bases: 7. Per the germline V gene, CDR1 is KGHSH and CDR2 is LQKENI. CDR3 loop: CASSPGSGRTYEQYF. The DNA for the CDR3 is TGTGCCAGCTCACCCGGGAGCGGGAGGACTTACGAGCAGTACTTC.

This clone turned up a few times. The CDR3 protein is CASSLLGTNTGELFF. CDR3 sequence (DNA): TGCGCCAGCAGCTTGTTAGGGACGAACACCGGGGAGCTGTTTTTT. V usage is TRBV5-1 and J usage is TRBJ2-2, with unresolved D. From germline, CDR1 is SGHRS and CDR2 YFSETQ. Trimming left V 1 base short and J 0 bases short, with 7 bases between. The CDR3 runs 15 residues.

This clone was seen at least ten times. The CDR3 protein is CASSPRGRGFGTEAFF. In nucleotides, the CDR3 is TGTGCCAGCAGCCCCCGCGGGAGGGGCTTTGGGACTGAAGCTTTCTTT. The chain uses TRBV11-3 and TRBJ1-1; TRBD1 might be the D (5 bases). Germline V gene sequence: CDR1 SGHNT, CDR2 YENEEA. V was cut by 5 bases and J by 5 bases, with 21 bases left in between. The CDR3 loop spans 16 amino acids.

In its sample, this clone ranks as medium-sized. The chain recombines TRBV11-3 with TRBJ2-7; D is perhaps TRBD2 (6 bases). The CDR3 contains 14 residues. Germline CDR1 and CDR2: SGHNT and YENEEA. V lost 6 bases to trimming and J lost 6 bases, with 18 bases between them. This chain's CDR3 is CASSDLGTLAEQYF. CDR3 coding DNA: TGTGCCAGCAGTGATCTCGGGACTCTCGCCGAGCAGTACTTC. Together with reference TRBV11-3 and TRBJ2-7, the CDR3 gives the full variable domain: EAGVVQSPRYKIIEKKQPVAFWCNPISGHNTLYWYLQNLGQGPELLIRYENEEAVDDSQLPKDRFSAERLKGVDSTLKIQPAELGDSAVYLCASSDLGTLAEQYFGPGTRLTVT.

This clone was found a few times. The rearrangement uses TRBV6-8 and TRBJ2-3; TRBD2 agrees at 7 bases. The CDR3 extends over 12 amino acids. CDR1 is MNHGY and CDR2 is SAAAGT in the germline V gene. With V trimmed by 6 bases and J by 8 bases, 5 bases remained unmatched. This CDR3 reads CASRSGLGTQYF. The CDR3 nucleotides are TGTGCCAGCAGATCCGGACTAGGTACGCAGTATTTT.

V usage is TRBV23-1 and J usage is TRBJ1-5; 7 positions agree with TRBD1. TRBV23-1 is an ORF, and what it does is uncertain. This CDR3 has 14 residues. After removal of 8 bases from V and 2 bases from J, the junction contained 6 bases not matched to a gene. CDR3 nucleotide sequence: TGCGCCAGCGGGAAGGGGACAGGCAATCAGCCCCAGCATTTT. Translated: CASGKGTGNQPQHF.

This clone is medium-sized (0.01 to 0.1%) within its sample. This chain joins TRBV6-8 and TRBJ1-2; the D gene is possibly TRBD1 (5 bases). The V end was cut by 2 bases, the J end by 3 bases, with 10 bases between. Germline V gives CDR1 MNHGY, CDR2 SAAAGT. The CDR3 is made up of 14 amino acids. This CDR3 is CASSYTEGYYGYTF. In DNA, the CDR3 is TGTGCCAGCAGTTACACTGAGGGGTACTATGGCTACACCTTC.

This clone counts as medium-sized (0.01 to 0.1%). V and J are TRBV11-3 and TRBJ2-5; TRBD2 aligns across 14 bases. CDR3 length equals 16 residues. V lost 5 bases, J lost 5 bases, and 7 bases stayed unmatched. Germline V gene lookup returns CDR1 SGHNT and CDR2 YENEEA. The CDR3 spells CASSQTSGRVRETQYF. The CDR3 DNA reads TGTGCCAGCAGCCAGACTAGCGGGAGGGTCCGGGAGACCCAGTACTTC.

In this sample, this clone turned up a few times. The V and J genes are TRBV6-8 and TRBJ1-2, with unresolved D. V dropped 10 bases and J dropped 3 bases, with 15 bases sitting between them. The CDR3 extends over 13 amino acids. Per the germline V gene, CDR1 is MNHGY and CDR2 is SAAAGT. CDR3 sequence (DNA): TGTGCCACCCTACCTTCGGGGTACTATGGCTACACCTTC. Its translation is CATLPSGYYGYTF.

The chain recombines TRBV15 with TRBJ2-5; TRBD2 is a possible D gene (5 bases). Germline values: CDR1 LNHNV, CDR2 YYDKDF (reference sequence). V was cut by 2 bases and J by 5 bases, with 15 bases left in between. The CDR3 length is 15 residues. The DNA of the CDR3 is TGTGCCACCAGCAGATACGTTTTGGCGGGTGAGACCCAGTACTTC. Translating gives CATSRYVLAGETQYF. The complete variable domain, with remaining parts taken from reference TRBV15 and TRBJ2-5, reads DAMVIQNPRYQVTQFGKPVTLSCSQTLNHNVMYWYQQKSSQAPKLLFHYYDKDFNNEADTPDNFQSRRPNTSFCFLDIRSPGLGDTAMYLCATSRYVLAGETQYFGPGTRLLVL.

The genes are TRBV11-3 and TRBJ1-5; D is possibly TRBD1 (5 bases). The CDR3 runs 18 residues. From germline, CDR1 is SGHNT and CDR2 YENEEA. The V end lost 5 bases, the J end lost 2 bases, and 22 bases lay between the germline ends. The CDR3 here is CASSLGTGSGWGNQPQHF. The CDR3 DNA follows: TGTGCCAGCAGCCTAGGGACCGGTTCGGGGTGGGGCAATCAGCCCCAGCATTTT.

This clone was counted only a few times. The chain employs TRBV6-8 and TRBJ2-2; 7 bases line up with TRBD2. This CDR3 spans 18 amino acids. Germline V lookup: CDR1 MNHGY, CDR2 SAAAGT. V gave up 7 bases and J gave up 0 bases; unmatched junction bases: 14. The CDR3 sequence is CASTPRLWGRANTGELFF. The CDR3 bases are TGTGCCAGCACTCCCCGACTCTGGGGGAGGGCGAACACCGGGGAGCTGTTTTTT.

By frequency in the sample, this clone is large. Written as DNA, the CDR3 is TGTGCCAGTAGTATAGGGACAGGGTACCCCAATGAGCAGTTCTTC. This sequence encodes CASSIGTGYPNEQFF. The chain recombines TRBV19 with TRBJ2-1; 8 positions agree with TRBD1. This CDR3 spans 15 amino acids. Unmatched junction bases numbered 5, after V lost 1 base and J lost 6 bases. Germline V gene lookup returns CDR1 LNHDA and CDR2 SQIVND (reference sequence).

The gene calls are TRBV11-3 and TRBJ2-6; no clear D. Germline V CDR1 and CDR2: SGHNT, YENEEA. Trimming removed 5 bases from V and 3 bases from J, with 17 bases in between. The CDR3 covers 17 residues. CDR3 residues: CASSRTSRVYGANVLTF. CDR3 DNA sequence: TGTGCCAGCAGCCGGACCTCTAGGGTATATGGGGCCAACGTCCTGACTTTC.

In this sample, this clone is medium-sized (0.01 to 0.1%). The chain employs TRBV4-1 and TRBJ2-1, with TRBD1 identical over 7 bases. V was pared by 4 bases and J by 7 bases, with 7 bases of the junction left unmatched. Germline values: CDR1 MGHRA, CDR2 YSYEKL. The CDR3 loop spans 14 amino acids. DNA for the CDR3: TGCGCCAGCAGCCGACAGGGTGAGAGAAATGAGCAGTTCTTC. Its translation is CASSRQGERNEQFF.

This clone was seen a handful of times. The V and J genes are TRBV6-8 and TRBJ2-2; possibly TRBD2 for D (5 bases). Trimming left V 2 bases short and J 5 bases short, with 15 bases between. CDR3 length: 16 residues. Germline CDR1 is MNHGY and CDR2 is SAAAGT. CDR3 sequence (DNA): TGTGCCAGCAGTTACACGAAGGGCCCGGGGACCGGGGAGCTGTTTTTT. Its protein is CASSYTKGPGTGELFF.

The chain joins TRBV19 to TRBJ2-3; TRBD2 agrees at 8 bases. The CDR3 has 15 amino acids. The germline CDR1 and CDR2 sequences are LNHDA and SQIVND (reference sequence). V shed 5 bases and J 1 base; nucleotides not matched to a gene: 5. DNA of the CDR3: TGTGCCAGTAGTTTCCAGACTAGCGGCACAGATACGCAGTATTTT. It encodes CASSFQTSGTDTQYF. Using reference TRBV19 and TRBJ2-3 for the parts outside the CDR3, the full variable domain is DGGITQSPKYLFRKEGQNVTLSCEQNLNHDAMYWYRQDPGQGLRLIYYSQIVNDFQKGDIAEGYSVSREKKESFPLTVTSAQKNPTAFYLCASSFQTSGTDTQYFGPGTRLTVL.

Relative to its sample, this clone is medium-sized (0.01 to 0.1%). The chain couples TRBV11-3 to TRBJ2-5, with 10 bases that match TRBD2. V shed 2 bases and J 2 bases; nucleotides not matched to a gene: 8. Germline V gives CDR1 SGHNT, CDR2 YENEEA. The CDR3 loop spans 17 amino acids. CDR3 in amino acids: CASSLTGLAGAQETQYF. CDR3 nucleotides: TGTGCCAGCAGCTTAACTGGGCTAGCGGGAGCGCAAGAGACCCAGTACTTC.